This record concerns one T cell receptor (beta chain) sequence. Per the study methods: Estimated nucleated cell counts came from reference gene primer amplification. Method: immunoSEQ multiplex PCR; TCRdb's copy keeps in-frame clones and lacks some. That table is the source of V, J and clone size, and D and trimming were worked out from the DNA. Of under 200,000 clones in the sample, approximately 86% were seen once. The entry originates in a study of blood T cell repertoires in COVID-19. In the study overall: Some COVID-19 samples were acute and others convalescent; all came from the United States, Italy and Spain. In each case, the material was cDNA or gDNA derived from T cells, B-cell-depleted T cells, or PBMCs.

Germline CDR1 reads SQVTM; CDR2 reads ANQGSEA. The length of the CDR3 is 15 residues. Trimming at V came to 5 bases and at J to 4 bases, leaving 8 bases not matched to a gene. The sample taken for sequencing was peripheral blood. This clonotype was obtained from a man between 65 and 85 years old with acute or convalescent COVID-19. The rearrangement uses TRBV29-1 and TRBJ1-2, with 12 positions matching TRBD1. The CDR3 nucleotides read TGCAGCGTTACCGGGACAGGGGGCGCTGGCTATGGCTACACCTTC. Translation gives CSVTGTGGAGYGYTF.